Below are 18 T cell receptor beta chains sequenced from a single sample in a study of blood T cells in healthy people across ages. Using a J-beta primer mix together with a sample-barcoded 5' primer, a second PCR was run for roughly 7 to 12 cycles. TCRdb called the 5' RACE reads again in MiXCR, with one record for every CDR3 protein. The sample carries 1.8 million or so distinct CDR3 sequences, about two fifths recorded once. Sequencing was carried out using blood. These receptors came from a human donor in good health.

The chain recombines TRBV3-1 with TRBJ2-3; D is tentatively TRBD1 or TRBD2 (5 bases each). Germline values: CDR1 LGHDT, CDR2 YNNKEL (reference sequence). The V end was cut by 5 bases, the J end by 1 base, with 16 bases between. The length of the CDR3 is 16 residues. CDR3 nucleotide sequence: TGTGCCAGCAGCGACGGGACCTCCGATCGCACAGATACGCAGTATTTT. Translating it yields CASSDGTSDRTDTQYF.

This clonotype has a handful of counts. This chain links TRBV7-2 with TRBJ2-5, with 8 bases fitting TRBD2. The germline gives CDR1 SGHTA, CDR2 FQGNSA. This CDR3 is 15 amino acids long. Unmatched junction bases numbered 4, after V lost 1 base and J lost 3 bases. CDR3 DNA sequence: TGTGCCAGCAGCTTAGGGATAGCGGGGAAAGAGACCCAGTACTTC. Protein: CASSLGIAGKETQYF. The full variable domain, rest sourced from reference TRBV7-2 and TRBJ2-5, is GAGVSQSPSNKVTEKGKDVELRCDPISGHTALYWYRQSLGQGLEFLIYFQGNSAPDKSGLPSDRFSAERTGGSVSTLTIQRTQQEDSAVYLCASSLGIAGKETQYFGPGTRLLVL.

This chain connects TRBV4-2 to TRBJ2-1; D is possibly TRBD2 (8 bases). Trimming took 2 bases from V and 15 from J, leaving 20 bases between them. Germline CDR1 reads LGHNA; CDR2 reads YNFKEQ. CDR3 length: 14 amino acids. Here the CDR3 DNA reads TGTGCCAGCAGCCAAACCGGGGGGGGGACAGATCTGTTCTTC. Amino acid sequence: CASSQTGGGTDLFF.

This clonotype was found a few times. At one end the junction does not follow the germline gene, possibly because of a read error. The chain employs TRBV6-5 and TRBJ1-2; TRBD1 might be the D (5 bases). The CDR3 is made up of 16 amino acids. Germline-derived CDR1 and CDR2 are MNHEY and SVGAGI. The CDR3 DNA sequence: TGTACCAGCAGTTACTCCGGGGCGGATAGGGACTATGGCTACACCTTC. It encodes CTSSYSGADRDYGYTF.

A few counts support this clonotype. V gene TRBV3-1 combines with J gene TRBJ1-2, with D maybe TRBD1 (5 bases). Looked up from germline, CDR1 is LGHDT and CDR2 is YNNKEL (reference sequence). Trimming left V 0 bases short and J 5 bases short, with 16 bases between. The CDR3 runs to 16 residues. CDR3 loop: CASSQDWTREGYGYTF. CDR3 nucleotides: TGTGCCAGCAGCCAAGATTGGACCAGGGAGGGGTATGGCTACACCTTC.

Points on this clonotype: The junction departs from the called germline gene at one end, perhaps through a read error. This chain joins TRBV6-2 or TRBV6-3 and TRBJ2-7; perhaps TRBD2 as D (5 bases). This CDR3 has 15 residues. Germline assignment: CDR1 MNHEY and CDR2 SVGEGT. The CDR3 bases are TGTGCCAGCAGCCCCCGAGGCGGAGGCTCCTACGAGCAGGACTTC. This codes for CASSPRGGGSYEQDF.

This clonotype was counted a few times. The rearrangement links TRBV5-1 to TRBJ2-7; D is unresolved. The CDR3 has 13 residues. Germline V gene data show CDR1 as SGHRS and CDR2 as YFSETQ. V dropped 0 bases and J dropped 5 bases, with 9 bases sitting between them. The DNA of the CDR3 is TGCGCCAGCAGCTTGGTGGACGGTAACGAGCAGTACTTC. Its protein is CASSLVDGNEQYF.

This chain uses TRBV12-5 with TRBJ2-7; no clear D gene. Germline CDR1 reads LGHNT; CDR2 reads FRNRAP. CDR3 length equals 13 residues. Trimming shortened V by 6 bases and J by 3 bases, and 12 bases separated the two germline ends. The CDR3 DNA is TGTGCTAGTGGCTCCGGGTCCCTCTACGAGCAGTACTTC. It specifies CASGSGSLYEQYF.

This clonotype was counted between two and nine times. This chain joins TRBV20-1 and TRBJ1-2, with a weak D call TRBD1 (6 bases). Looked up from germline, CDR1 is DFQATT and CDR2 is SNEGSKA (reference sequence). The length of the CDR3 is 14 residues. V shed 5 bases and J shed 10 bases, with 23 bases lying between them. DNA of the CDR3: TGCAGTGCTCCCGAGACAGGCCCGATGGGCGACTACACCTTC. It yields the protein CSAPETGPMGDYTF.

The chain links TRBV10-3 to TRBJ2-3; 8 bases line up with TRBD2. The CDR3 runs to 15 residues. Germline V lookup: CDR1 ENHRY, CDR2 SYGVKD. J was trimmed by 4 bases and V by 7 bases; bases with no gene match: 10. The CDR3 here is CAIKLRGDMSDTQYF. DNA for the CDR3: TGTGCCATCAAGCTGCGGGGGGATATGTCAGATACGCAGTATTTT.

This clonotype was counted between two and nine times. Germline and junction disagree at one end, which may indicate a read error. The rearrangement links TRBV5-5 to TRBJ2-1; D remains unclear. The germline gives CDR1 SGHKS, CDR2 YYEKEE (reference sequence). The CDR3 spans 13 residues. In DNA form, the CDR3 reads TGTGCCAGCAGCTTGGGCCCCTACAATGAGCGGTTCTTC. Translated, it gives CASSLGPYNERFF. Based on the CDR3 plus reference TRBV5-5 and TRBJ2-1, the full variable domain is DAGVTQSPTHLIKTRGQQVTLRCSPISGHKSVSWYQQVLGQGPQFIFQYYEKEERGRGNFPDRFSARQFPNYSSELNVNALLLGDSALYLCASSLGPYNERFFGPGTRLTVL.

This chain links TRBV10-3 with TRBJ1-2, with D possibly matching TRBD1 (5 bases). The V gene lost 11 bases and the J gene lost 4 bases, with 14 bases spanning the gap. The CDR3 totals 12 residues. CDR1 is ENHRY and CDR2 is SYGVKD in the germline V gene. The CDR3 here is CALGGTRYGYTF. CDR3 coding DNA: TGTGCCCTGGGGGGGACCCGCTATGGCTACACCTTC.

This clonotype has more than one count but fewer than ten. The J gene is TRBJ1-1, the V gene TRBV29-1; 8 nucleotides match TRBD1. There are 14 residues in the CDR3. CDR1 and CDR2 from the germline V gene are SQVTM and ANQGSEA. V dropped 3 bases and J dropped 6; count of bases not matched to a gene: 9. The DNA for the CDR3 is TGCAGCGTTGAGAGACGGACAGGGCGCTCTGAAGCTTTCTTT. It specifies CSVERRTGRSEAFF.

There are a few counts of this clonotype. The J gene is TRBJ1-1, the V gene TRBV6-5, with unresolved D. This CDR3 has 15 residues. Between the trimmed V and J ends, which lost 4 bases and 1 base, there was a span of 13 bases. In germline, CDR1 is MNHEY, CDR2 SVGAGI. The CDR3: CASSSDTVQNTEAFF. For the CDR3, the DNA is TGTGCCAGCAGTTCCGATACTGTACAGAACACTGAAGCTTTCTTT.

This clonotype was counted between two and nine times. The rearrangement links TRBV2 to TRBJ2-1; 7 bases line up with TRBD1. The J segment lost 4 bases and the V segment lost 4 bases, leaving 4 bases of the junction unmatched. The germline V gene has CDR1 SNHLY and CDR2 FYNNEI. This CDR3 region has 14 residues. The CDR3 DNA reads TGTGCCAGCAGTGTCGGCAGGGGGTACAATGAGCAGTTCTTC. Its translation is CASSVGRGYNEQFF.

This clonotype was detected a few times. The J gene is TRBJ2-7, the V gene TRBV29-1, with D possibly TRBD2 on 6 matching bases. From germline, CDR1 is SQVTM and CDR2 ANQGSEA. V lost 2 bases, J lost 9 bases, and 17 bases lay in between. The CDR3 covers 13 residues. The CDR3 spells CSVETSWQTGQYF. The CDR3 DNA reads as TGCAGCGTTGAAACTAGCTGGCAGACCGGGCAGTACTTC.

The chain has TRBV5-1 and TRBJ2-1; the D is unclear. This CDR3 spans 15 amino acids. Per germline, CDR1 SGHRS and CDR2 YFSETQ. The V end lost 4 bases, the J end lost 7 bases, and 18 bases lay between the germline ends. For the CDR3, the DNA is TGCGCCAGCAGCCTAACTGAGGACGGTCGAAATGAGCAGTTCTTC. This gives the protein CASSLTEDGRNEQFF.

This clonotype showed up many times. The chain uses TRBV6-5 and TRBJ1-2, with unresolved D. CDR3 length: 13 amino acids. Looked up from germline, CDR1 is MNHEY and CDR2 is SVGAGI. Trimming left V 0 bases short and J 5 bases short, with 7 bases between. For the CDR3, the DNA is TGTGCCAGCAGTTACTCCCCGACTTATGGCTACACCTTC. The encoded protein is CASSYSPTYGYTF.